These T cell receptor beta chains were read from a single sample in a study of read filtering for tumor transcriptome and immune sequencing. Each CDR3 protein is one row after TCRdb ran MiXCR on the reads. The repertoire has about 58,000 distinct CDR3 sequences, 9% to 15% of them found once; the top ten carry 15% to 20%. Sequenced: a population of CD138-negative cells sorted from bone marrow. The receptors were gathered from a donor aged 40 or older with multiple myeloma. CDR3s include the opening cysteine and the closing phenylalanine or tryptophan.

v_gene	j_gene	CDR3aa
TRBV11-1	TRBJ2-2	CASSPGRAGELFF
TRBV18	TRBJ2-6	CASPEGGGKSGANVLTF
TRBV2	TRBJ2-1	CASRVYGRGEYNEQFF
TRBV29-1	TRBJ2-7	CSVEGEPYEQYF
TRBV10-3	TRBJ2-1	CAISETYNEQFF
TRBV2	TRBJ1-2	CASSGQTGFFYGYTF
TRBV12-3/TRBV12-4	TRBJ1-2	CASTSQSGISDF
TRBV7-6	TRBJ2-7	CASSPQGARYSYEQYF
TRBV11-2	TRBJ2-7	CASSPGLAGNEQYF
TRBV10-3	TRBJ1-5	CAIIGRALSHRQPQHF
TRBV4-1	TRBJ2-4	CASSPGPERAKNIQYF
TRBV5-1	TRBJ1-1	CASRRQGGNTEAFF
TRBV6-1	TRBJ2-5	CASSRDNQETQYF
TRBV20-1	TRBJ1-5	CSARAGVGNQPQHF
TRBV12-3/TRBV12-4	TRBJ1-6	CASRTGNYPYNSPLHF
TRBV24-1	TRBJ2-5	CATGKGMGTQYF
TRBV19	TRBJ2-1	CASSHRGRDSEQFF
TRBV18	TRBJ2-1	CASSPRDGGRRNEQFF
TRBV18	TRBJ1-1	CASSPPTRVAFF
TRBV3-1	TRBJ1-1	CASSQVAGSTEAFF
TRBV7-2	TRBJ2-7	CASSFGRDRLTYEQYF
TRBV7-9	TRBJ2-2	CASSPRNTGELFF
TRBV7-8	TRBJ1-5	CASSLRYRVQPQHF
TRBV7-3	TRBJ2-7	CASSSGLTGPYEQYF
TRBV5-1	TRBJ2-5	CASSLRGYRRAKTGETQYF
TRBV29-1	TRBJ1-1	CSVYRARAFF
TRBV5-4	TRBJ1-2	CASSLRQEDYGYTF
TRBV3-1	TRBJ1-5	CASSSSQNQPQHF
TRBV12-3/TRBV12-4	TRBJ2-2	CASSLVPKNTGELFF
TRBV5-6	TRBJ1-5	CASKKSGQPQHF
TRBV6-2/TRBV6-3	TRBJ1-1	CASSYAGQINTEAFF
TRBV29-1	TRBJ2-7	CSVVGIHEQYF
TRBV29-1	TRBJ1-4	CSVLYAEKLFF
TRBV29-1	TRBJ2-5	CSAEDRAYQETQYF
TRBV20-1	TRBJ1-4	CSASKGNNEKLFF
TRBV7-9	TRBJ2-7	CASSLFRGDRYF